This T cell receptor beta chain comes out of a study of regulatory T cells in long-lasting Graves disease. Ten or more counts support this clonotype. Antigen specificity is unknown. Study results and caveats: Preferential use of TRBV28, TRBJ1-2 and TRBJ2-5 was seen in persistent disease.

The V gene end was trimmed by 3 bases and the J gene end by 4 bases; junction bases not matched to a gene: 2. Germline-derived CDR1 and CDR2 are MDHEN and SYDVKM. The CDR3 sequence is 13 residues long. Time point specified: persistent/refractory GD, antithyroid drugs over 5 years with positive TRAb. Preparation of the TCR library used RNA extracted from PBMCs. Through Arm-PCR of CDR3 regions and iRepertoire HTBI primers, TCR beta libraries were built. One entry per CDR3 protein results from TCRdb running MiXCR on the multiplex PCR reads. The profile shows about 660,000 distinct CDR3 sequences, about 32% of them singletons.

This sequence joins TRBV28 and TRBJ1-1; 7 bases map to TRBD1. The sequence was obtained from a female donor with Graves disease. The sample was peripheral blood mononuclear cells (PBMCs), taken when the disease was refractory, from a patient treated with antithyroid drugs. This CDR3 is CASSFGTVTEAFF. The CDR3 DNA is TGTGCCAGCAGTTTTGGGACAGTCACTGAAGCTTTCTTT.